Shown below are 10 T cell receptor beta chains from a single sample sequenced in a study of T cell repertoires in cytomegalovirus infection. One entry per CDR3 protein results from TCRdb running MiXCR on the reads. Among 700,000 to 950,000 distinct CDR3 sequences listed, approximately 30% were seen once. Antigens of these TCRs are unknown. This specimen consisted of cultured CD8+ T cells from PBMCs, obtained from culture after CMV antigen stimulation. These receptors were collected from a human donor in good health (CMV status not recorded). Some clones in this sample may be carry-over from other donors' samples.

This clonotype was detected only a few times. The rearrangement joins TRBV6-6 to TRBJ2-2; D tentatively fits TRBD1 or TRBD2 (6 bases each). The length of the CDR3 is 15 residues. Per the germline V gene, CDR1 is MNHNY and CDR2 is SVGAGI (reference sequence). Between the trimmed V and J ends, which lost 6 bases and 3 bases, there was a span of 14 bases. For the CDR3, the DNA is TGTGCCAGCAGCCTCGGGGGCGGTGACACCGGGGAGCTGTTTTTT. It translates to CASSLGGGDTGELFF.

The chain combines TRBV27 with TRBJ1-5; D unclear. Deletions cut 3 bases from V and 1 base from J, with 10 bases between. This CDR3 is 15 amino acids long. Germline values: CDR1 MNHEY, CDR2 SMNVEV (reference sequence). CDR3 amino acids: CASSLRLGSNQPQHF. In DNA form, the CDR3 reads TGTGCCAGCAGTTTGAGGCTTGGGAGCAATCAGCCCCAGCATTTT.

The V and J genes are TRBV29-1 and TRBJ2-2; D is uncertain. The CDR3 is 12 residues long. V lost 5 bases to trimming and J lost 1 base, with 5 bases between them. Germline V lookup: CDR1 SQVTM, CDR2 ANQGSEA. The chain's CDR3 is CSVSKNTGELFF. The CDR3 nucleotides are TGCAGCGTTAGTAAGAACACCGGGGAGCTGTTTTTT.

The chain has TRBV7-9 and TRBJ2-7; D call uncertain. The CDR3 is 13 amino acids. V was trimmed by 8 bases and J by 7 bases, leaving 18 bases between them. Germline CDR1 and CDR2: SEHNR and FQNEAQ (reference sequence). The CDR3 here is CASAGGPAIEQYF. The CDR3 region has the DNA TGTGCCAGCGCTGGCGGTCCAGCAATTGAGCAGTACTTC.

The gene calls are TRBV14 and TRBJ2-1, with D possibly matching TRBD1 (6 bases). Trimming removed 0 bases from V and 8 bases from J, with 17 bases in between. The germline V gene has CDR1 SGHDN and CDR2 FVKESK. This CDR3 contains 16 residues. CDR3 sequence: CASSQDWPTGTYEQFF. CDR3 nucleotide sequence: TGTGCCAGCAGCCAAGATTGGCCAACAGGGACATATGAGCAGTTCTTC.

In this sample, this clonotype turned up many times. The chain combines TRBV7-6 with TRBJ2-7; D is uncertain. The CDR3 spans 13 residues. In germline, CDR1 is SGHVS, CDR2 FNYEAQ. The V and J ends lost 5 bases and 7 bases respectively, with 15 bases between them. The CDR3 is CASSPTTLGEQYV. CDR3 nucleotides: TGTGCCAGCAGCCCTACTACCCTAGGGGAGCAGTACGTC.

This chain links TRBV12-3 or TRBV12-4 with TRBJ1-2; D unresolved. The ends were cut back, 6 bases at V and 3 bases at J, with 20 bases in the middle. There are 16 residues in the CDR3. The CDR3 protein is CASSPNPFGGDYGYTF. The CDR3 nucleotides are TGTGCCAGCAGCCCCAACCCCTTCGGAGGAGACTATGGCTACACCTTC.

To note about this clonotype: A read error may explain this, as a much larger clone is one base away. This chain joins TRBV11-2 and TRBJ2-5; TRBD1 matches 10 bases. Germline V gives CDR1 SGHAT, CDR2 FQNNGV. V shed 5 bases, J shed 4 bases, and the junction held 4 bases outside the gene matches. This CDR3 comprises 14 residues. The CDR3 protein is CASSRRDRGETQYF. Here the CDR3 DNA reads TGTGCCAGCAGCCGCCGGGACAGGGGAGAGACCCAGTACTTC.

The rearrangement links TRBV4-1 to TRBJ2-7; D unclear. Germline lookup yields CDR1 MGHRA and CDR2 YSYEKL. This CDR3 region has 12 residues. V lost 1 base, J lost 5 bases, and 6 bases lay in between. CDR3 loop: CASSQVGNEQYF. The CDR3 DNA sequence: TGCGCCAGCAGCCAAGTAGGAAACGAGCAGTACTTC.

The chain links TRBV5-6 to TRBJ2-1, with 12 nucleotides matching TRBD1. There are 19 residues in the CDR3. V was pared by 6 bases and J by 3 bases, with 16 bases of the junction left unmatched. Looked up from germline, CDR1 is SGHDT and CDR2 is YYEEEE. The CDR3 sequence: CASNWGVIGTGGFYNEQFF. CDR3 DNA sequence: TGTGCCAGCAACTGGGGAGTTATTGGGACAGGGGGCTTCTACAATGAGCAGTTCTTC.